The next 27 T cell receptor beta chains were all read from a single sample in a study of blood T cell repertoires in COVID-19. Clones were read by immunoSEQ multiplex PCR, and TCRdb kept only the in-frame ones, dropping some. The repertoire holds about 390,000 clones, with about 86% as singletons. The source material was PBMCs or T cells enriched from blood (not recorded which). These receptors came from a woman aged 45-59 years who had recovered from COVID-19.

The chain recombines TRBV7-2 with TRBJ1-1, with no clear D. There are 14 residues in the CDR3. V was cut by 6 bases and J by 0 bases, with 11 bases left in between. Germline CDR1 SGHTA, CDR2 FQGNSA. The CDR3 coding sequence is TGTGCCAGCAGACCCCCGGGTTTGAACACTGAAGCTTTCTTT. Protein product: CASRPPGLNTEAFF.

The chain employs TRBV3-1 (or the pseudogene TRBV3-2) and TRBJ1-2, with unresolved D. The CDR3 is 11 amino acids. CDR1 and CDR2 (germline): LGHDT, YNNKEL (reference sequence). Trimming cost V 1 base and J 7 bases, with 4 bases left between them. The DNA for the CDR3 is TGTGCCAGCAGCCAAGGGCTTGGCTACACCTTC. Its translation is CASSQGLGYTF.

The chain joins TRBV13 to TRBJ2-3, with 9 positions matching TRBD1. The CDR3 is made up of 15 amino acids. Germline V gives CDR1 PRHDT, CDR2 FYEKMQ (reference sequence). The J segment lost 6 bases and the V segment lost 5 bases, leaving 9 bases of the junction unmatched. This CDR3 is CASSPTGGNWDTQYF. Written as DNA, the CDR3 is TGTGCCAGCAGCCCCACAGGGGGCAATTGGGATACGCAGTATTTT.

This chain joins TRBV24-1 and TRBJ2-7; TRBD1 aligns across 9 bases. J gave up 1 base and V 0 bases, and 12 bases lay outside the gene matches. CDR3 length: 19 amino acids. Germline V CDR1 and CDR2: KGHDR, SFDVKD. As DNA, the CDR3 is TGTGCCACCAGTGATTTGCCAACATCGGGACAGGGTATTTCCTACGAGCAGTACTTC. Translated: CATSDLPTSGQGISYEQYF.

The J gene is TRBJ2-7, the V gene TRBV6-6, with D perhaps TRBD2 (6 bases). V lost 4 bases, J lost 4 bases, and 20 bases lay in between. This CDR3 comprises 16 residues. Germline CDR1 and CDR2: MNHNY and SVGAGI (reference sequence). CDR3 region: CASSFPRDLITYEQYF. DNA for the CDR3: TGTGCCAGCAGTTTTCCGCGGGACCTCATCACATACGAGCAGTACTTC.

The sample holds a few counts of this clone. The CDR3 region is CASSIGIGRGNQPQHF. CDR3 DNA sequence: TGTGCCAGTAGTATTGGTATCGGCAGGGGCAATCAGCCCCAGCATTTT. The chain has TRBV19 and TRBJ1-5; a weak D match, TRBD1 (5 bases). The CDR3 runs to 16 residues. The germline gives CDR1 LNHDA, CDR2 SQIVND (reference sequence). V lost 3 bases to trimming and J lost 2 bases, with 14 bases between them.

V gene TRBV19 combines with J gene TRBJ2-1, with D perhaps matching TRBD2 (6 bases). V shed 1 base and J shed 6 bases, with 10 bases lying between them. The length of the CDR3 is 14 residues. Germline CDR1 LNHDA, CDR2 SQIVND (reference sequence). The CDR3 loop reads CASSIGTTLNEQFF. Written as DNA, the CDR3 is TGTGCCAGTAGTATAGGGACTACGCTCAATGAGCAGTTCTTC.

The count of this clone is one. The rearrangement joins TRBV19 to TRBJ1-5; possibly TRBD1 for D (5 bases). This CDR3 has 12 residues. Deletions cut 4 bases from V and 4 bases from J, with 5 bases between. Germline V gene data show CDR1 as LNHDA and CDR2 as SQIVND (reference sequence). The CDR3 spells CASSKGNQPQHF. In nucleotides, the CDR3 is TGTGCCAGTAGTAAGGGGAATCAGCCCCAGCATTTT.

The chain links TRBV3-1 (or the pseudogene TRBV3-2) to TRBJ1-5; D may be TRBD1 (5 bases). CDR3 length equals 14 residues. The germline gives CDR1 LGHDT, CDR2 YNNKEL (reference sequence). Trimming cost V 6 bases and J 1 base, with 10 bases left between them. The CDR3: CASSSGLSNQPQHF. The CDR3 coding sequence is TGTGCCAGCAGTTCAGGGTTGAGCAATCAGCCCCAGCATTTT.

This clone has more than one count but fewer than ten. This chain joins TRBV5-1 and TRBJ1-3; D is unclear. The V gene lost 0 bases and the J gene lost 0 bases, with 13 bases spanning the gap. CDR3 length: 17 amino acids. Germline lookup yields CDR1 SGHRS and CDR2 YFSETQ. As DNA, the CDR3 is TGCGCCAGCAGCTTGGAACCGGAGGGCTTCTCTGGAAACACCATATATTTT. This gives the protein CASSLEPEGFSGNTIYF.

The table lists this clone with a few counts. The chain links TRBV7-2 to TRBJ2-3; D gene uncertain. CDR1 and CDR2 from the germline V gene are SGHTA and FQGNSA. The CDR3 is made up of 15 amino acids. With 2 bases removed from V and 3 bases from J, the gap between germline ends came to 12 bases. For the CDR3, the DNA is TGTGCCAGCAGCTTATTTCCTAGAGGTACAGATACGCAGTATTTT. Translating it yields CASSLFPRGTDTQYF. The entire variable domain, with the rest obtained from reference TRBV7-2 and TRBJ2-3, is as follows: GAGVSQSPSNKVTEKGKDVELRCDPISGHTALYWYRQSLGQGLEFLIYFQGNSAPDKSGLPSDRFSAERTGGSVSTLTIQRTQQEDSAVYLCASSLFPRGTDTQYFGPGTRLTVL.

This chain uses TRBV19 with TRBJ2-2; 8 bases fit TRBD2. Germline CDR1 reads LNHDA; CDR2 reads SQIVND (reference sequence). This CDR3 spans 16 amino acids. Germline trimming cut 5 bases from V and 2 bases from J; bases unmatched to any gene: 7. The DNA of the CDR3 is TGTGCCAGTAGTCAGCCTAGCGGGCTCAACACCGGGGAGCTGTTTTTT. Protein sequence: CASSQPSGLNTGELFF.

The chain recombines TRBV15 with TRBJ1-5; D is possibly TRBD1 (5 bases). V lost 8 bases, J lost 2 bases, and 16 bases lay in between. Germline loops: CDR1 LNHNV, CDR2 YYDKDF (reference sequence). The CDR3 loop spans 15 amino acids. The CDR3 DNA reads TGTGCCACCGCCGAAACAGGAATTGGCAATCAGCCCCAGCATTTT. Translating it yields CATAETGIGNQPQHF.

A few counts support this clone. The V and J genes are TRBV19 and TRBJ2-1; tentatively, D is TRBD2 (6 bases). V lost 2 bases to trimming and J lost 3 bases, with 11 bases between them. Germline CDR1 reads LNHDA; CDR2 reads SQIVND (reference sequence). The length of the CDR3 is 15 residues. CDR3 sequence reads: CASSIIAGNYNEQFF. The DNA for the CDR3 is TGTGCCAGTAGTATAATCGCGGGAAACTACAATGAGCAGTTCTTC.

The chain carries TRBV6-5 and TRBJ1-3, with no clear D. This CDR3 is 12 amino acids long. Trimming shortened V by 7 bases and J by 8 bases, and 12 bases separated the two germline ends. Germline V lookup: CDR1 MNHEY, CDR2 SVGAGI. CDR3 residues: CASTGNWDTIYF. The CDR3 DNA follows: TGTGCCAGCACCGGGAATTGGGACACCATATATTTT.

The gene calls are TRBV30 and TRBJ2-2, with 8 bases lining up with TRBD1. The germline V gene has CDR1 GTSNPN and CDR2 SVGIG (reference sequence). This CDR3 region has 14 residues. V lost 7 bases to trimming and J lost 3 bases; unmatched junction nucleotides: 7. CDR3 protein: CAYDLTGDTGELFF. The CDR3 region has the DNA TGTGCCTATGACTTGACAGGGGACACCGGGGAGCTGTTTTTT.

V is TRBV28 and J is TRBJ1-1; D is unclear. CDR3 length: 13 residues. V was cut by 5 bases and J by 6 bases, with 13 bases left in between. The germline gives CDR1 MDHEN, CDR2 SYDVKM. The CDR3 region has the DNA TGTGCCAGCAGTCACCTACCGCTCCCTGAAGCTTTCTTT. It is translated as CASSHLPLPEAFF. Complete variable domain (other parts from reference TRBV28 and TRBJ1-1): DVKVTQSSRYLVKRTGEKVFLECVQDMDHENMFWYRQDPGLGLRLIYFSYDVKMKEKGDIPEGYSVSREKKERFSLILESASTNQTSMYLCASSHLPLPEAFFGQGTRLTVV.

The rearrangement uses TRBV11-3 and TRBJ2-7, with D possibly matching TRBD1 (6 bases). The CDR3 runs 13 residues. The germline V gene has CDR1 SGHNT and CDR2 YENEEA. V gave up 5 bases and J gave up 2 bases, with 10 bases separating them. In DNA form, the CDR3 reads TGTGCCAGCAGCCCAGGGGTCCCCTACGAGCAGTACTTC. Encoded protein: CASSPGVPYEQYF.

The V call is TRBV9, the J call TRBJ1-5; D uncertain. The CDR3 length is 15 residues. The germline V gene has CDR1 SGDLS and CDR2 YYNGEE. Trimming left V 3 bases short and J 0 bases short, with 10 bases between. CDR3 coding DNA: TGTGCCAGCAGCGCGGCCACGGGTAGCAATCAGCCCCAGCATTTT. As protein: CASSAATGSNQPQHF.

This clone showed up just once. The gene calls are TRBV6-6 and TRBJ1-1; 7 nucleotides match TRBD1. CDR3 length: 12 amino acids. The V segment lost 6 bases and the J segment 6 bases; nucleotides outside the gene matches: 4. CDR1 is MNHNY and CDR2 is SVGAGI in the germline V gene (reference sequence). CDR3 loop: CASSPDRAEAFF. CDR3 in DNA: TGTGCCAGCAGCCCCGACAGGGCTGAAGCTTTCTTT.

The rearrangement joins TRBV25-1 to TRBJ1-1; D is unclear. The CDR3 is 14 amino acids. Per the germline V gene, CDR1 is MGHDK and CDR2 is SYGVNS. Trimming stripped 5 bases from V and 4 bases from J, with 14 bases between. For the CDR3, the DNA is TGTGCCAGCAGTCAGGCCCCGGGGAGCACTGAAGCTTTCTTT. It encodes CASSQAPGSTEAFF.

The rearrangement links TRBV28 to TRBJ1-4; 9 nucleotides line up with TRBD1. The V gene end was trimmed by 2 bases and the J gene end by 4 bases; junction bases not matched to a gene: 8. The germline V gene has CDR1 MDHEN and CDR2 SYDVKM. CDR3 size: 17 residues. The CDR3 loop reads CASSLGVDRGNNEKLFF. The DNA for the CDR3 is TGTGCCAGCAGTTTAGGGGTAGACAGGGGGAATAATGAAAAACTGTTTTTT.

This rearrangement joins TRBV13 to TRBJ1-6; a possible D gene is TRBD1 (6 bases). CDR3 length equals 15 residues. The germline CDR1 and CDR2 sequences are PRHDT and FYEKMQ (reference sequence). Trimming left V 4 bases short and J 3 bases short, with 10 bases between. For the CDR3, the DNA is TGTGCCAGCAGCTCGACCAGGGGCTATAATTCACCCCTCCACTTT. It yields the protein CASSSTRGYNSPLHF.

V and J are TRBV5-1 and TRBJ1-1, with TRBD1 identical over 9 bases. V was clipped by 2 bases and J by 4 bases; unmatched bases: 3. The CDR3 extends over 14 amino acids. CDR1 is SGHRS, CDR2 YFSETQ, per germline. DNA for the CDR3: TGCGCCAGCAGCTTACAGGGGGCTCTCACTGAAGCTTTCTTT. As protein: CASSLQGALTEAFF. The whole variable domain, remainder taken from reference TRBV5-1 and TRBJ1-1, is KAGVTQTPRYLIKTRGQQVTLSCSPISGHRSVSWYQQTPGQGLQFLFEYFSETQRNKGNFPGRFSGRQFSNSRSEMNVSTLELGDSALYLCASSLQGALTEAFFGQGTRLTVV.

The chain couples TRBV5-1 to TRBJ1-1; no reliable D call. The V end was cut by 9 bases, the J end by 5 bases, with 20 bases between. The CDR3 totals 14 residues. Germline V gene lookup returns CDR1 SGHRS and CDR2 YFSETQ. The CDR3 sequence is CATHPQPSGTEAFF. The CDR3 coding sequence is TGCGCCACCCATCCCCAACCATCGGGGACTGAAGCTTTCTTT. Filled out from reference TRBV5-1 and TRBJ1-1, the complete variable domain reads KAGVTQTPRYLIKTRGQQVTLSCSPISGHRSVSWYQQTPGQGLQFLFEYFSETQRNKGNFPGRFSGRQFSNSRSEMNVSTLELGDSALYLCATHPQPSGTEAFFGQGTRLTVV.

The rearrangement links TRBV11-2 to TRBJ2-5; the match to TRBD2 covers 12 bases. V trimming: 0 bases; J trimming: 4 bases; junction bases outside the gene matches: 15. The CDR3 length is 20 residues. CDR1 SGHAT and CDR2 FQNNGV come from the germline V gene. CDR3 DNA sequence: TGTGCCAGCAGCTTAGAGCGCGGCGGAGGACTAGCGGGGTGGGGAGAGACCCAGTACTTC. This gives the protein CASSLERGGGLAGWGETQYF.

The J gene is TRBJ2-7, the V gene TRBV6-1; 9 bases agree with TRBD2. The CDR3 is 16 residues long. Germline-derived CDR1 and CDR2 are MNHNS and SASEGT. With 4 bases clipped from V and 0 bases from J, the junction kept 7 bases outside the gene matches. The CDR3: CASSALSRGGSYEQYF. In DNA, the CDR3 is TGTGCCAGCAGTGCCCTTTCGCGGGGGGGCTCCTACGAGCAGTACTTC.